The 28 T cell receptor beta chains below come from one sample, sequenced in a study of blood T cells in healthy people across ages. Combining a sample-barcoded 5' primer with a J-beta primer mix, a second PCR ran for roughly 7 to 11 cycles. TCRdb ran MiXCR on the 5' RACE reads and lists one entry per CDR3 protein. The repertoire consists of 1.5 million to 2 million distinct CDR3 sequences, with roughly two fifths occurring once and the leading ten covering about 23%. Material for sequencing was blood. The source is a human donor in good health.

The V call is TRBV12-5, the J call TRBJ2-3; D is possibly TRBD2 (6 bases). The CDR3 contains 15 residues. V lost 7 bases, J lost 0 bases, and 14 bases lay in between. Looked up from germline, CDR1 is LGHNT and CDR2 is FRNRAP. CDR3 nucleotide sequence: TGTGCTAGTGCTTACCGGGACTCAAGCACAGATACGCAGTATTTT. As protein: CASAYRDSSTDTQYF.

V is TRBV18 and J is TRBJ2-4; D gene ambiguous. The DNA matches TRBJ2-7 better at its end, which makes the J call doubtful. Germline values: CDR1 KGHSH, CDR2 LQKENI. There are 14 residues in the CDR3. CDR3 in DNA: TGTGCCAGCTCACCTCCAGAGGACGGCTACGAGCAGTACTTC. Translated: CASSPPEDGYEQYF.

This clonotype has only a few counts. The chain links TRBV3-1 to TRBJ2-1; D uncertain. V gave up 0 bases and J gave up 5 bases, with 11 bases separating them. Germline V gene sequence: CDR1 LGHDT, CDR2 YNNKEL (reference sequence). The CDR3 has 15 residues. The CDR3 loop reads CASSQDKILNNEQFF. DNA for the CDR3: TGTGCCAGCAGCCAAGATAAGATTTTAAACAATGAGCAGTTCTTC.

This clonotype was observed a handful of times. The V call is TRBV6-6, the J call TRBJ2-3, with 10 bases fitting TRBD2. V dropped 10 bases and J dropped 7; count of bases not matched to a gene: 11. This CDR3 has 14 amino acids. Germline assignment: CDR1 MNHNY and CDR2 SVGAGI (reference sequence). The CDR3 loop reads CATVAGGARYTQYF. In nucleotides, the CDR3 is TGTGCCACCGTAGCGGGGGGTGCAAGATATACGCAGTATTTT.

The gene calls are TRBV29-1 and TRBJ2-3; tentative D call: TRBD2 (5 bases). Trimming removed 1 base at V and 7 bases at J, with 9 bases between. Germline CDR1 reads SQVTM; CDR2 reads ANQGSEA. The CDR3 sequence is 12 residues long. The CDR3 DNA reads TGCAGCGTTGAAGGCAGCGGAAATACGCAGTATTTT. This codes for CSVEGSGNTQYF.

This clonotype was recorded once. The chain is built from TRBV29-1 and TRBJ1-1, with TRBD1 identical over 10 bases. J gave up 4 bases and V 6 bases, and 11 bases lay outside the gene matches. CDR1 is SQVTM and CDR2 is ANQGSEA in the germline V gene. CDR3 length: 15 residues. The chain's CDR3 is CSVGPLDRGRTEAFF. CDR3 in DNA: TGCAGCGTGGGCCCACTCGACAGGGGGCGCACTGAAGCTTTCTTT.

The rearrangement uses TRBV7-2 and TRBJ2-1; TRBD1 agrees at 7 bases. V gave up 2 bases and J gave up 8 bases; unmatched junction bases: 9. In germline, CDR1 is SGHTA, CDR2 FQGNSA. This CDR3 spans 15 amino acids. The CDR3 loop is CASSLRQGIRYEQFF. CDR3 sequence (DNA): TGTGCCAGCAGCTTAAGACAGGGAATTCGTTATGAGCAGTTCTTC.

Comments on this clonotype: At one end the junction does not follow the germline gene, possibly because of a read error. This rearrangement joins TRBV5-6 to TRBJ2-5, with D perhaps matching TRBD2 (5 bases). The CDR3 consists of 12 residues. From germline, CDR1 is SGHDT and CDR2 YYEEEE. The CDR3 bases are TGTGCCAGCAGCCGCGACGGGATTTCGAGTAACTTC. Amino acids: CASSRDGISSNF.

In nucleotides, the CDR3 is TGCAGTGCGGAACAGGGGGGACAGCCCCAGCATTTT. Encoded protein: CSAEQGGQPQHF. J is TRBJ1-5 and V is TRBV20-1, with 8 bases identical to TRBD1. Germline-derived CDR1 and CDR2 are DFQATT and SNEGSKA (reference sequence). This CDR3 is built from 12 residues. After removal of 6 bases from V and 7 bases from J, the junction contained 5 bases not matched to a gene.

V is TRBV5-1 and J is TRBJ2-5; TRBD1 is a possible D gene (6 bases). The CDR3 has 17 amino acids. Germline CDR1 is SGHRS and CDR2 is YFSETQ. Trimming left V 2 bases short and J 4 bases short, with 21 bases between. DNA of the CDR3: TGCGCCAGCAGCTTTGAAGACAGGCCCCGGCCCCGAGAGACCCAGTACTTC. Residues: CASSFEDRPRPRETQYF.

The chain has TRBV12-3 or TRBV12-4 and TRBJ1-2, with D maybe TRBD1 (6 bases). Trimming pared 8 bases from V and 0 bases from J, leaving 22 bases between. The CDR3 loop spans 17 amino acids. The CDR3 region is CASCLDSSYTANYGYTF. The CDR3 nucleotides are TGTGCCAGCTGCCTGGACAGTTCATACACAGCTAACTATGGCTACACCTTC.

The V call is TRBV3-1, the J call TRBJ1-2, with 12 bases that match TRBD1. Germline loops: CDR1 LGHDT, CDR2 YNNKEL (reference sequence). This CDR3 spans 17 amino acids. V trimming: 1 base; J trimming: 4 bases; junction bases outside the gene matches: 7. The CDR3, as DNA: TGTGCCAGCAGCCAAGGATTGGGACAGGGGGCAATCTATGGCTACACCTTC. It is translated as CASSQGLGQGAIYGYTF.

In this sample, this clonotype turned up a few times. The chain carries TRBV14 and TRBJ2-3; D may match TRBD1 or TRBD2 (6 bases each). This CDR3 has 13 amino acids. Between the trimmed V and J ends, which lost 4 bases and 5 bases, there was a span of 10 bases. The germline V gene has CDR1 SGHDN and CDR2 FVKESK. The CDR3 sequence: CASSRGALDTQYF. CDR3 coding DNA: TGTGCCAGCAGCCGGGGGGCCCTAGATACGCAGTATTTT. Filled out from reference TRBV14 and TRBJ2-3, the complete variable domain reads EAGVTQFPSHSVIEKGQTVTLRCDPISGHDNLYWYRRVMGKEIKFLLHFVKESKQDESGMPNNRFLAERTGGTYSTLKVQPAELEDSGVYFCASSRGALDTQYFGPGTRLTVL.

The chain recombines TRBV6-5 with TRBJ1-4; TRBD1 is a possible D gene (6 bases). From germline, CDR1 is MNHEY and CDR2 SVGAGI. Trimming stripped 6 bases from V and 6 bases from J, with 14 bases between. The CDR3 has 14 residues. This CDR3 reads CASSVMSGDEKLFF. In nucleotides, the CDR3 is TGTGCCAGCAGCGTAATGTCAGGGGATGAAAAACTGTTTTTT.

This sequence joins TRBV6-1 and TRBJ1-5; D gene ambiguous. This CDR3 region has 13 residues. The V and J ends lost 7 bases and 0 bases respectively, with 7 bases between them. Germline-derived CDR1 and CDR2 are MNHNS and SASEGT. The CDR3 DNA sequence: TGTGCCAGCACAGAAAATAGCAATCAGCCCCAGCATTTT. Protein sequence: CASTENSNQPQHF.

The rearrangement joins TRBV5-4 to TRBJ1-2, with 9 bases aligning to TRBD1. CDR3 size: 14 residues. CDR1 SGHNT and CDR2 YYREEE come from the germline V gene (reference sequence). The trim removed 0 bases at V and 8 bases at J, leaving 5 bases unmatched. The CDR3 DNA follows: TGTGCCAGCAGCTTGGGGGACAGGGAGGACGGCTACACCTTC. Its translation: CASSLGDREDGYTF.

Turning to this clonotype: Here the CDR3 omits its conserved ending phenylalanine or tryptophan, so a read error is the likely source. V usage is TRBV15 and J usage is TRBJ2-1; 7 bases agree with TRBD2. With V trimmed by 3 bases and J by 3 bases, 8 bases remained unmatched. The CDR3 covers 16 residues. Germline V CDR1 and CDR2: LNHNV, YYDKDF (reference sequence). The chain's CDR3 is CATSSKRDSLYNEQFC. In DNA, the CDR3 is TGTGCCACCAGCAGTAAGCGGGACTCCCTCTACAATGAGCAGTTCTGC.

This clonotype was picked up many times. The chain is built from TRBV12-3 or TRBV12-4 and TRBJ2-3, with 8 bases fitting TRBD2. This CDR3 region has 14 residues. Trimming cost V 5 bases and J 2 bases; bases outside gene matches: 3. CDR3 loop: CASSPGLDTDTQYF. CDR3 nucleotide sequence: TGTGCCAGCAGTCCGGGACTAGACACAGATACGCAGTATTTT.

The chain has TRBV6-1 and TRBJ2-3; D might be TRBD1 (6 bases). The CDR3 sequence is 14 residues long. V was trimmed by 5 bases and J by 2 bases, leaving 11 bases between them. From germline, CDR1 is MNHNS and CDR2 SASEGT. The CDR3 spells CASSFRDTTDTQYF. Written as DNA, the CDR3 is TGTGCCAGCAGTTTCCGGGACACCACAGATACGCAGTATTTT.

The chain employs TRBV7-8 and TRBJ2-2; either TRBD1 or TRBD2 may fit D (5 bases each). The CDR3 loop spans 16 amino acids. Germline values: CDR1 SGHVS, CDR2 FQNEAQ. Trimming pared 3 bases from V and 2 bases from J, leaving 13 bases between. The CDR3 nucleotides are TGTGCCAGCAGCTTTACGTCCGGGACCAACACCGGGGAGCTGTTTTTT. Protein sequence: CASSFTSGTNTGELFF.

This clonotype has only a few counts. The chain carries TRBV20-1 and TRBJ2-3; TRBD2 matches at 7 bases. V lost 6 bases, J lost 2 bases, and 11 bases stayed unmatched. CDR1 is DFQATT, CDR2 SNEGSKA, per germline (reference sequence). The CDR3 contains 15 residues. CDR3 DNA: TGCAGTGCAAATCTCCCGGGACTACCCACAGATACGCAGTATTTT. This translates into CSANLPGLPTDTQYF.

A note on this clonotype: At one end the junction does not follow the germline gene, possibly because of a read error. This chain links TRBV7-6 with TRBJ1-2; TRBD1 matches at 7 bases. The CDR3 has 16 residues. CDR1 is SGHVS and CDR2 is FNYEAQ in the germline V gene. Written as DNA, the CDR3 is TGTACCAGCAGCTTATTTTCGGGACAGCTTAGCTATGGCTACACCTTC. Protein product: CTSSLFSGQLSYGYTF.

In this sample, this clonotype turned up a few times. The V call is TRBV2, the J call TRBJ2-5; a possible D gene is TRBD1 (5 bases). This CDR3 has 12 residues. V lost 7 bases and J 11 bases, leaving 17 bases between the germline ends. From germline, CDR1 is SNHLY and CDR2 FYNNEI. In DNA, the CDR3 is TGTGCCAGCAACAGGCAGGCTGAGGAACAGTACTTC. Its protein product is CASNRQAEEQYF. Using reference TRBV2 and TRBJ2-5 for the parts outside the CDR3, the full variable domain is EPEVTQTPSHQVTQMGQEVILRCVPISNHLYFYWYRQILGQKVEFLVSFYNNEISEKSEIFDDQFSVERPDGSNFTLKIRSTKLEDSAMYFCASNRQAEEQYFGPGTRLLVL.

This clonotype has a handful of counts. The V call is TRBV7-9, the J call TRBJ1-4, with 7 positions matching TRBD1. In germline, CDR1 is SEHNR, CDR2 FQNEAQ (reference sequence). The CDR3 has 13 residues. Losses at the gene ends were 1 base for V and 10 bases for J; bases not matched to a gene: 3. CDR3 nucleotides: TGTGCCAGCAGCTTAGAGACAGGGAGAAAACTGTTTTTT. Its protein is CASSLETGRKLFF.

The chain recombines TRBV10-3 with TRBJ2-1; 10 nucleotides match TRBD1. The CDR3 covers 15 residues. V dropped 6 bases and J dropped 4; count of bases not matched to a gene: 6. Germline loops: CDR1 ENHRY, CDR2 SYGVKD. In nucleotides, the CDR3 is TGTGCCATCAGGGAGGACAGGGGGACTTACAATGAGCAGTTCTTC. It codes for CAIREDRGTYNEQFF.

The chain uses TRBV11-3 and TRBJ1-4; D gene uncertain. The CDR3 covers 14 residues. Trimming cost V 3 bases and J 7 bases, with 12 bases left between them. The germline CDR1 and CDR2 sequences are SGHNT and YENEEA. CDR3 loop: CASSFDPTSEKLFF. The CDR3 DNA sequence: TGTGCCAGCAGCTTTGACCCCACGAGTGAAAAACTGTTTTTT. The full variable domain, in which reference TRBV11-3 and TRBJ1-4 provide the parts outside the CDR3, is EAGVVQSPRYKIIEKKQPVAFWCNPISGHNTLYWYLQNLGQGPELLIRYENEEAVDDSQLPKDRFSAERLKGVDSTLKIQPAELGDSAVYLCASSFDPTSEKLFFGSGTQLSVL.

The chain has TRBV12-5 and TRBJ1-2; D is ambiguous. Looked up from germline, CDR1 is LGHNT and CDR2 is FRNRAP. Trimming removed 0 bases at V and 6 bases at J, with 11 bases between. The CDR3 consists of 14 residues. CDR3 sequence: CASGLVGQEDGYTF. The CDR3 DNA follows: TGTGCTAGTGGTTTGGTAGGGCAGGAGGATGGCTACACCTTC.

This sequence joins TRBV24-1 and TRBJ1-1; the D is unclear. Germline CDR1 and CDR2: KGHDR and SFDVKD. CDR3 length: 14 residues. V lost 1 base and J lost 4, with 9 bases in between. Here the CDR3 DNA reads TGTGCCACCAGTGATTTTGGAGCTCCCACTGAAGCTTTCTTT. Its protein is CATSDFGAPTEAFF.